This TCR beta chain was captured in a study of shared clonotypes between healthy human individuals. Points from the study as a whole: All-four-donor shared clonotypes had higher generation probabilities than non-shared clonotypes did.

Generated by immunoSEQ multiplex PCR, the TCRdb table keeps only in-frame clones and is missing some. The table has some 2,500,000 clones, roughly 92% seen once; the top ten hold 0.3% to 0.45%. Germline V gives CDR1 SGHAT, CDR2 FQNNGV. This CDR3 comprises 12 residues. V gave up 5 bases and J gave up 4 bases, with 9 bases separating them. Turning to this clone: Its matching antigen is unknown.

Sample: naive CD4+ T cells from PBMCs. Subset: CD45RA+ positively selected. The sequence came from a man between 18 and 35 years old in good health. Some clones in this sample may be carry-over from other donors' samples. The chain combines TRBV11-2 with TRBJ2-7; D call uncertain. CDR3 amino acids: CASSRNPYEQYF. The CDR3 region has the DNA TGTGCCAGCAGCCGTAATCCTTACGAGCAGTACTTC. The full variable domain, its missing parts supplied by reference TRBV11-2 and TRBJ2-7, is EAGVAQSPRYKIIEKRQSVAFWCNPISGHATLYWYQQILGQGPKLLIQFQNNGVVDDSQLPKDRFSAERLKGVDSTLKIQPAKLEDSAVYLCASSRNPYEQYFGPGTRLTVT.